A selection of T cell receptor beta chains follows, all from one sample in a study of spatial heterogeneity in lung cancer. TCRdb re-called the 5' RACE reads with MiXCR, one entry per CDR3 protein. The sample lists about 4,000 distinct CDR3 sequences, about 16% seen once, with 55% to 75% in the top ten. Source: PBMCs, taken at surgery. The receptors were sampled from a male donor with early-stage non-small cell lung cancer. Each CDR3 is given with its conserved first and last residue. Each record gives: V gene, D gene, clone size, J gene, CDR3 DNA, CDR3 protein. D genes are given only for firm matches. The size of a clone is reported for some rows only, either as once, few or many, or as a class for expanded clones.

v_gene: TRBV5-1; d_gene: -; abundance: many; j_gene: TRBJ2-3; CDR3nt: TGCGCCAGCAGCTTGGTACGGCTAGTCGCAGATACGCAGTATTTT; CDR3aa: CASSLVRLVADTQYF
v_gene: TRBV7-2; d_gene: TRBD1; abundance: many; j_gene: TRBJ2-2; CDR3nt: TGTGCCAGCAGCTTTGGGACAGGGAACACCGGGGAGCTGTTTTTT; CDR3aa: CASSFGTGNTGELFF
v_gene: TRBV28; d_gene: -; abundance: many; j_gene: TRBJ2-7; CDR3nt: TGTGCCAGCAGCTCCCAGGACCCCTACGAGCAGTACTTC; CDR3aa: CASSSQDPYEQYF
v_gene: TRBV19; d_gene: -; abundance: many; j_gene: TRBJ2-7; CDR3nt: TGTGCCAGTAGTATAAGAGCCCACGAGCAGTACTTC; CDR3aa: CASSIRAHEQYF
v_gene: TRBV5-1; d_gene: TRBD2; abundance: many; j_gene: TRBJ2-1; CDR3nt: TGCGCCAGCAGCTCGGCGGTAGCGGGAGAACTCGAGCAGTTCTTC; CDR3aa: CASSSAVAGELEQFF
v_gene: TRBV11-2; d_gene: -; abundance: many; j_gene: TRBJ2-4; CDR3nt: TGTGCCAGCAGCTCAGAAATTGGGGATCGAAACATTCAGTACTTC; CDR3aa: CASSSEIGDRNIQYF
v_gene: TRBV29-1; d_gene: -; abundance: many; j_gene: TRBJ2-7; CDR3nt: TGCAGCGTCCGGGACTCTTCCTCCTACGAGCAGTACTTC; CDR3aa: CSVRDSSSYEQYF
v_gene: TRBV9; d_gene: -; abundance: -; j_gene: TRBJ1-6; CDR3nt: TGTGCCAGCGGTTCCGTTAATTCACCCCTCCACTTT; CDR3aa: CASGSVNSPLHF
v_gene: TRBV27; d_gene: -; abundance: -; j_gene: TRBJ1-1; CDR3nt: TGTGCCAGCTGGAGGTTGGGGAACACTGAAGCTTTCTTT; CDR3aa: CASWRLGNTEAFF
v_gene: TRBV28; d_gene: -; abundance: -; j_gene: TRBJ2-1; CDR3nt: TGTGCCAGCATCCCCCCGTCCTACAATGAGCAGTTCTTC; CDR3aa: CASIPPSYNEQFF
v_gene: TRBV9; d_gene: -; abundance: many; j_gene: TRBJ1-6; CDR3nt: TGTGCCAGCAGCCCCAGGGGCAACTATAATTCACCCCTCCACTTT; CDR3aa: CASSPRGNYNSPLHF
v_gene: TRBV4-2; d_gene: -; abundance: many; j_gene: TRBJ2-3; CDR3nt: TGTGCCAGCAGCCAGCAGGGGATCACAGATACGCAGTATTTT; CDR3aa: CASSQQGITDTQYF
v_gene: TRBV4-3; d_gene: TRBD1; abundance: many; j_gene: TRBJ2-1; CDR3nt: TGCGCCAGCAGCCAAGATCGTGGAACAGGGGTCGCCCCGGGGGAGCAGTTCTTC; CDR3aa: CASSQDRGTGVAPGEQFF
v_gene: TRBV18; d_gene: TRBD1; abundance: many; j_gene: TRBJ2-7; CDR3nt: TGTGCCAGCTCACCAGACAGGGGCTCCGAGCAGTACTTC; CDR3aa: CASSPDRGSEQYF
v_gene: TRBV27; d_gene: TRBD2; abundance: many; j_gene: TRBJ2-7; CDR3nt: TGTGCCAGCAGTCCCACTGGGACTAGCGGGAGCCTTGCCGAGCAGTACTTC; CDR3aa: CASSPTGTSGSLAEQYF
v_gene: TRBV23-1; d_gene: TRBD2; abundance: many; j_gene: TRBJ2-5; CDR3nt: TGCGCCAGCAGGTGGGGCGGGAGGGCCTCAGAGACCCAGTACTTC; CDR3aa: CASRWGGRASETQYF
v_gene: TRBV7-8; d_gene: -; abundance: -; j_gene: TRBJ2-1; CDR3nt: TGTGCCAGCAGCTCCCTCCCCGTGGGGCCCCAGCAGTTCTTC; CDR3aa: CASSSLPVGPQQFF
v_gene: TRBV20-1; d_gene: -; abundance: many; j_gene: TRBJ2-7; CDR3nt: TGCAGTGCAGATGCCAGTAGTGCCGAGCAGTACTTC; CDR3aa: CSADASSAEQYF
v_gene: TRBV14; d_gene: -; abundance: many; j_gene: TRBJ2-7; CDR3nt: TGTGCCAGCAGTGGGGTAATCCACGAGCAGTACTTC; CDR3aa: CASSGVIHEQYF
v_gene: TRBV29-1; d_gene: -; abundance: -; j_gene: TRBJ1-2; CDR3nt: TGCAGCGGCGAGACGGGGGACTATGGCTACACCTTC; CDR3aa: CSGETGDYGYTF
v_gene: TRBV29-1; d_gene: -; abundance: medium-sized; j_gene: TRBJ1-1; CDR3nt: TGCAGCGTTGACACTGAAGCTTTCTTT; CDR3aa: CSVDTEAFF
v_gene: TRBV12-3/TRBV12-4; d_gene: TRBD2; abundance: medium-sized; j_gene: TRBJ2-1; CDR3nt: TGTGCCAGCAGTTTATTGGGGGGGGTCTATGAGCAGTTCTTC; CDR3aa: CASSLLGGVYEQFF
v_gene: TRBV5-4; d_gene: -; abundance: many; j_gene: TRBJ2-3; CDR3nt: TGTGCCAGCAGCTTGCGTTACTTAGGGGCCGCAGATACGCAGTATTTT; CDR3aa: CASSLRYLGAADTQYF
v_gene: TRBV10-3; d_gene: TRBD1; abundance: many; j_gene: TRBJ1-1; CDR3nt: TGTGCCATCAGTGACGGGGACAGGGGTATGAACACTGAAGCTTTCTTT; CDR3aa: CAISDGDRGMNTEAFF
v_gene: TRBV2; d_gene: -; abundance: -; j_gene: TRBJ2-7; CDR3nt: TGTGCCAGCAGTGAACCGACCCCAGAGTGGGGCTACGAGCAGTACTTC; CDR3aa: CASSEPTPEWGYEQYF
v_gene: TRBV5-4; d_gene: TRBD2; abundance: -; j_gene: TRBJ2-5; CDR3nt: TGTGCCAGCAGCCCGACTAGCGAAGAGACCCAGTACTTC; CDR3aa: CASSPTSEETQYF
v_gene: TRBV6-6; d_gene: TRBD2; abundance: once; j_gene: TRBJ2-2; CDR3nt: TGTGCCAGCAGTTACGCGGGGGAAAACACCGGGGAGCTGTTTTTT; CDR3aa: CASSYAGENTGELFF
v_gene: TRBV7-9; d_gene: TRBD2; abundance: many; j_gene: TRBJ2-3; CDR3nt: TGTGCCAGCAGCCCTCGCCCCTTTTCGGGGCGGGAGGGTTCCGTTAGCACAGATACGCAGTATTTT; CDR3aa: CASSPRPFSGREGSVSTDTQYF
v_gene: TRBV7-8; d_gene: TRBD2; abundance: medium-sized; j_gene: TRBJ2-7; CDR3nt: TGTGCCAGCAGCTCAGCGGGAAGCGAGCAGTACTTC; CDR3aa: CASSSAGSEQYF
v_gene: TRBV30; d_gene: -; abundance: -; j_gene: TRBJ2-3; CDR3nt: TGTGCCTGCCCCGGGACGGCCGGCACAGATACGCAGTATTTT; CDR3aa: CACPGTAGTDTQYF
v_gene: TRBV6-1; d_gene: TRBD2; abundance: medium-sized; j_gene: TRBJ2-1; CDR3nt: TGTGCCAGCAGTGAGCAGGCAGGGAGGGGAGACAATGAGCAGTTCTTC; CDR3aa: CASSEQAGRGDNEQFF
v_gene: TRBV12-3/TRBV12-4; d_gene: -; abundance: many; j_gene: TRBJ1-1; CDR3nt: TGTGCCAGCAGTTTAGACTTCACTGAAGCTTTCTTT; CDR3aa: CASSLDFTEAFF
v_gene: TRBV10-3; d_gene: -; abundance: once; j_gene: TRBJ1-4; CDR3nt: TGTGCCATCAGTGAGTGGAGTAATGAAAAACTGTTTTTT; CDR3aa: CAISEWSNEKLFF
v_gene: TRBV2; d_gene: -; abundance: many; j_gene: TRBJ1-2; CDR3nt: TGTGCCAGCAGTGAAGCCGCTATCGATGGCTACACCTTC; CDR3aa: CASSEAAIDGYTF
v_gene: TRBV7-6; d_gene: -; abundance: many; j_gene: TRBJ2-1; CDR3nt: TGTGCCAGCACGGTTAGCGCTGCCTTCGGTCCCCAATACAATGAGCAGTTCTTC; CDR3aa: CASTVSAAFGPQYNEQFF
v_gene: TRBV19; d_gene: TRBD2; abundance: medium-sized; j_gene: TRBJ2-4; CDR3nt: TGTGCCAGTACCAACTCTCCAAGGGCGGGGGTCAAAAACATTCAGTACTTC; CDR3aa: CASTNSPRAGVKNIQYF
v_gene: TRBV2; d_gene: TRBD2; abundance: many; j_gene: TRBJ2-7; CDR3nt: TGTGCCAGCTGGGGACTAGCGGGGGACCTTGTCTCCTACGAGCAGTACTTC; CDR3aa: CASWGLAGDLVSYEQYF
v_gene: TRBV12-3/TRBV12-4; d_gene: -; abundance: -; j_gene: TRBJ1-2; CDR3nt: TGTGCCAGCAGTTTAAATCAGGGCAGGAGCTATGGCTACACCTTC; CDR3aa: CASSLNQGRSYGYTF
v_gene: TRBV7-3; d_gene: -; abundance: -; j_gene: TRBJ2-7; CDR3nt: TGTGCCAGCAGCTTAACAGGGACCTACGAACAGTACTTC; CDR3aa: CASSLTGTYEQYF
v_gene: TRBV7-2; d_gene: TRBD2; abundance: medium-sized; j_gene: TRBJ2-7; CDR3nt: TGTGCCAGCAGTCAAAGCGGGGGAACCTACGAGCAGTACTTC; CDR3aa: CASSQSGGTYEQYF
v_gene: TRBV29-1; d_gene: -; abundance: many; j_gene: TRBJ1-2; CDR3nt: TGCAGCGTTGAAGGAGAGTTTGGAGACTATGGCTACACCTTC; CDR3aa: CSVEGEFGDYGYTF
v_gene: TRBV20-1; d_gene: -; abundance: many; j_gene: TRBJ2-1; CDR3nt: TGCAGCATCCCCCTAGCGAAACCCTACAATGAGCAGTTCTTC; CDR3aa: CSIPLAKPYNEQFF
v_gene: TRBV20-1; d_gene: TRBD2; abundance: many; j_gene: TRBJ2-3; CDR3nt: TGCAGTGCTTTAGCGGGATACACAGATACGCAGTATTTT; CDR3aa: CSALAGYTDTQYF
v_gene: TRBV7-2; d_gene: -; abundance: -; j_gene: TRBJ2-3; CDR3nt: TGTGCCAGCAGCTTAGCGCAGTACGGTGGTACCCGCGTAAGCACAGATACGCAGTATTTT; CDR3aa: CASSLAQYGGTRVSTDTQYF
v_gene: TRBV15; d_gene: -; abundance: many; j_gene: TRBJ1-1; CDR3nt: TGTGCCACCAGCAGAGATAACCCATTGAACACTGAAGCTTTCTTT; CDR3aa: CATSRDNPLNTEAFF
v_gene: TRBV23-1; d_gene: -; abundance: -; j_gene: TRBJ1-5; CDR3nt: TGCGCCAGCAAAAAACACAGTCACGGGGCCCAGCATTTT; CDR3aa: CASKKHSHGAQHF
v_gene: TRBV14; d_gene: -; abundance: many; j_gene: TRBJ2-5; CDR3nt: TGTGCCAGCAGCCAAGATCGGAAGACCCAGTACTTC; CDR3aa: CASSQDRKTQYF